The 10 T cell receptor beta chains below all came from one sample that was sequenced in a study of monozygotic twins with inflammatory bowel disease. TCRdb reanalyzed the 5' RACE reads, giving one entry per CDR3 protein sequence and no DNA. This sample's table reports approximately 150,000 distinct CDR3 sequences. Sequencing was performed on blood. These receptors all come from a human donor with ulcerative colitis or Crohn's disease, or a healthy co-twin of an affected twin (not recorded which).

This chain uses TRBV20-1 with TRBJ1-5. Germline V gives CDR1 DFQATT, CDR2 SNEGSKA (reference sequence). This CDR3 spans 16 amino acids. CDR3 loop: CSARGILGTSNQPQHF.

In terms of frequency, this clonotype is medium-sized. The chain carries TRBV10-2 and TRBJ2-7. The germline gives CDR1 WSHSY, CDR2 SAAADI. This CDR3 spans 15 amino acids. The CDR3 spells CASSETARLSYEQYF.

The chain joins TRBV5-6 to TRBJ1-1. Germline CDR1 SGHDT, CDR2 YYEEEE. The length of the CDR3 is 15 residues. The CDR3 loop reads CASSFFMRPNTEAFF.

This chain uses TRBV7-9 with TRBJ2-1. This CDR3 has 16 residues. In germline, CDR1 is SEHNR, CDR2 FQNEAQ (reference sequence). CDR3 sequence: CASRIPAREIYNEQFF.

The chain is built from TRBV6-5 and TRBJ2-3; no DNA is available, so the TRBD2 call from TCRdb remains unchecked. Looked up from germline, CDR1 is MNHEY and CDR2 is SVGAGI. This CDR3 contains 15 residues. The CDR3 loop reads CASSYSKGRADTQYF.

J is TRBJ2-1 and V is TRBV29-1; the D call from TCRdb, TRBD2, cannot be confirmed without DNA. CDR1 and CDR2 from the germline V gene are SQVTM and ANQGSEA. The CDR3 covers 14 residues. The CDR3 loop reads CSVLPLLSYNEQFF.

The CDR3 is CASSRPGQLSYEQYF. The chain employs TRBV6-2 or TRBV6-3 and TRBJ2-7; no DNA is available, so the TRBD1 call from TCRdb remains unchecked. The CDR3 sequence is 15 residues long. Germline V gives CDR1 MNHEY, CDR2 SVGEGT.

V and J are TRBV6-2 or TRBV6-3 and TRBJ2-5; as DNA is missing, the TRBD2 call by TCRdb cannot be tested. This CDR3 has 17 residues. From germline, CDR1 is MNHEY and CDR2 SVGEGT. The CDR3 spells CASSWENLAGAQETQYF.

The rearrangement uses TRBV5-1 and TRBJ2-3. Germline V gene lookup returns CDR1 SGHRS and CDR2 YFSETQ. This CDR3 comprises 14 residues. CDR3 protein: CASRWSSSTDTQYF.

This chain links TRBV7-6 with TRBJ1-6. Germline V gives CDR1 SGHVS, CDR2 FNYEAQ. This CDR3 contains 19 residues. CDR3 region: CASSSLGGMKSSYNSPLHF.